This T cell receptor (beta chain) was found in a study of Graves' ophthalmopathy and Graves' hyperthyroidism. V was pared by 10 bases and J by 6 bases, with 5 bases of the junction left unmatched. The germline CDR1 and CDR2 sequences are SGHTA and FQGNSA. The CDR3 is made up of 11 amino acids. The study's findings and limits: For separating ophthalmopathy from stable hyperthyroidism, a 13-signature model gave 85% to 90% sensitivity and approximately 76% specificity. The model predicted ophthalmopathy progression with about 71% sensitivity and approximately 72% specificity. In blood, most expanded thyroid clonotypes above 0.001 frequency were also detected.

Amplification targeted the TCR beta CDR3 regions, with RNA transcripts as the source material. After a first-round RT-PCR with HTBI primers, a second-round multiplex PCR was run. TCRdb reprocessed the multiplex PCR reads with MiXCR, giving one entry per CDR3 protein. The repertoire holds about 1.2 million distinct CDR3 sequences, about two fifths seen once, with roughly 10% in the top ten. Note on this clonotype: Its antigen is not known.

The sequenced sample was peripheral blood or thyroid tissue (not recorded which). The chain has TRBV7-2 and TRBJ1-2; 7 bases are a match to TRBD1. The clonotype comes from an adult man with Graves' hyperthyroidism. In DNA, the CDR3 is TGTGCCAACAGGGGTCAGGATGGCTACACCTTC. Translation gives CANRGQDGYTF. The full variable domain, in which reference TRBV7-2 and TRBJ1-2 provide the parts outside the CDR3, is GAGVSQSPSNKVTEKGKDVELRCDPISGHTALYWYRQSLGQGLEFLIYFQGNSAPDKSGLPSDRFSAERTGGSVSTLTIQRTQQEDSAVYLCANRGQDGYTFGSGTRLTVV.